This paragraph covers one TCR beta chain sequence. What it binds is unknown. Trimming left V 4 bases short and J 7 bases short, with 20 bases between. This CDR3 is built from 16 residues. Germline V gene sequence: CDR1 ENHRY, CDR2 SYGVKD. This sample was taken from a study of T cell repertoires in cytomegalovirus infection. Study-level information: A matching HLA type, together with CMV infection, was signaled by public TCR beta signatures.

Study-wide results and limits: It was HLA-C-restricted CMV-specific TCR beta clonotypes that dominated the response ex vivo.

Via MiXCR, TCRdb re-called the reads, giving one row per CDR3 protein. Counted here are about 570,000 distinct CDR3 sequences, under 45% occurring once; the ten biggest clones make up around 48%. This chain connects TRBV10-3 to TRBJ2-1; the D gene is possibly TRBD2 (6 bases). The clonotype originates from a human donor in good health (CMV status not recorded). Some clones in this sample may be carry-over from other donors' samples. Sample: cultured PBMCs, taken from culture after CMV antigen stimulation. CDR3 protein: CAISGLAGPSGNEQFF. In DNA form, the CDR3 reads TGTGCCATCAGTGGATTGGCGGGACCTTCCGGGAATGAGCAGTTCTTC.